Shown below are 8 T cell receptor beta chains from a single sample sequenced in a study of PD-1 blockade in mismatch repair-deficient tumors. Generated by immunoSEQ multiplex PCR, the TCRdb table keeps only in-frame clones and is missing some. The data contain tens of thousands of clones, over 70% of them seen just once; the ten biggest clones take up 7% to 8.5%. The starting material was peripheral blood, obtained approximately 18 weeks after starting pembrolizumab. The receptors derive from an adult with mismatch repair-deficient cancer.

V usage is TRBV10-3 and J usage is TRBJ2-5; 12 bases line up with TRBD2. The germline V gene encodes CDR1 ENHRY and CDR2 SYGVKD. This CDR3 comprises 16 residues. The V gene end was trimmed by 10 bases and the J gene end by 5 bases; junction bases not matched to a gene: 14. CDR3 nucleotide sequence: TGTGCCAGCAAAGAGACTAGCGGGGGAGGGTCTGAGACCCAGTACTTC. Protein product: CASKETSGGGSETQYF.

V usage is TRBV6-5 and J usage is TRBJ1-1; D not certain. This CDR3 region has 12 residues. V gave up 4 bases and J gave up 5 bases, with 8 bases separating them. Germline lookup yields CDR1 MNHEY and CDR2 SVGAGI. The CDR3 spells CASSSAVTEAFF. DNA for the CDR3: TGTGCCAGCAGTTCTGCCGTGACTGAAGCTTTCTTT.

The chain has TRBV18 and TRBJ1-5, with no clear D. This CDR3 comprises 15 residues. The V end lost 3 bases, the J end lost 0 bases, and 9 bases lay between the germline ends. Germline values: CDR1 KGHSH, CDR2 LQKENI. CDR3 bases: TGTGCCAGCTCACCGAGAAGTGATAGCAATCAGCCCCAGCATTTT. Translated, it gives CASSPRSDSNQPQHF.

V usage is TRBV7-2 and J usage is TRBJ2-7; TRBD2 agrees at 7 bases. The junction had 8 bases not matched to a gene; V was cut back by 6 bases and J by 0 bases. Germline CDR1 SGHTA, CDR2 FQGNSA. This CDR3 has 15 amino acids. Here the CDR3 reads CASSQGLENSYEQYF. As DNA, the CDR3 is TGTGCCAGCAGTCAAGGACTAGAAAACTCCTACGAGCAGTACTTC. Variable domain in full (rest from reference TRBV7-2 and TRBJ2-7): GAGVSQSPSNKVTEKGKDVELRCDPISGHTALYWYRQSLGQGLEFLIYFQGNSAPDKSGLPSDRFSAERTGGSVSTLTIQRTQQEDSAVYLCASSQGLENSYEQYFGPGTRLTVT.

V usage is TRBV11-3 and J usage is TRBJ2-5; 11 bases are shared with TRBD1. Unmatched junction bases numbered 7, after V lost 5 bases and J lost 5 bases. This CDR3 region has 15 residues. Germline V gene lookup returns CDR1 SGHNT and CDR2 YENEEA. CDR3 in DNA: TGTGCCAGCAGCCCGGACAGGGGGCTTTGGGAGACCCAGTACTTC. Amino acids: CASSPDRGLWETQYF.

This clone was counted once. This chain links TRBV2 with TRBJ2-6; 10 bases agree with TRBD1. Germline CDR1 is SNHLY and CDR2 is FYNNEI. V was clipped by 7 bases and J by 4 bases; unmatched bases: 7. The CDR3 totals 16 residues. The CDR3 bases are TGTGCCAGCACCGGGACAGGGGCGTCCGGGGCCAACGTCCTGACTTTC. Translated, it gives CASTGTGASGANVLTF. Full variable domain (missing parts from reference TRBV2 and TRBJ2-6): EPEVTQTPSHQVTQMGQEVILRCVPISNHLYFYWYRQILGQKVEFLVSFYNNEISEKSEIFDDQFSVERPDGSNFTLKIRSTKLEDSAMYFCASTGTGASGANVLTFGAGSRLTVL.

This chain connects TRBV25-1 to TRBJ2-5; TRBD1 or TRBD2 may be the D gene (5 bases each). The V end lost 7 bases, the J end lost 4 bases, and 22 bases lay between the germline ends. Germline-derived CDR1 and CDR2 are MGHDK and SYGVNS. The CDR3 contains 16 residues. This chain's CDR3 is CASTPSPRTGRETQYF. In DNA form, the CDR3 reads TGTGCCAGCACCCCCTCCCCCCGGACGGGACGAGAGACCCAGTACTTC.

The genes are TRBV6-6 and TRBJ2-7; D could derive from TRBD1 or TRBD2 (5 bases each). With 2 bases removed from V and 6 bases from J, the gap between germline ends came to 14 bases. The CDR3 length is 14 residues. Per germline, CDR1 MNHNY and CDR2 SVGAGI (reference sequence). CDR3 bases: TGTGCCAGCAGTTACAGTCGAGGGGTCGGCGAGCAGTACTTC. Translation gives CASSYSRGVGEQYF.